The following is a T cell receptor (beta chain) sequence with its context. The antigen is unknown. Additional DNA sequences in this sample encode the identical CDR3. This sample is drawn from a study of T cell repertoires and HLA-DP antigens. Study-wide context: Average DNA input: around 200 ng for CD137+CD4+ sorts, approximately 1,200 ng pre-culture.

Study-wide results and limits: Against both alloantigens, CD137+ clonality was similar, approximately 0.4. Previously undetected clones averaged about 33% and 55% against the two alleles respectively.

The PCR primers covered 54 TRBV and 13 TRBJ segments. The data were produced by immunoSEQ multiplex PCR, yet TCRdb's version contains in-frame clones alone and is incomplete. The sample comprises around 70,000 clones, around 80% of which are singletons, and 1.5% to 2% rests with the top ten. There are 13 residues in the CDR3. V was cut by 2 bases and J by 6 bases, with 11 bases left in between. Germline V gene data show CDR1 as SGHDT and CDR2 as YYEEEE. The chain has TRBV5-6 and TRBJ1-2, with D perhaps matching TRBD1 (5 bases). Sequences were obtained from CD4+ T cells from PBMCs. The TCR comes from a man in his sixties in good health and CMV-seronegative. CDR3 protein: CASSFGQGDGYTF. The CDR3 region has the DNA TGTGCCAGCAGCTTTGGGCAGGGTGATGGCTACACCTTC.